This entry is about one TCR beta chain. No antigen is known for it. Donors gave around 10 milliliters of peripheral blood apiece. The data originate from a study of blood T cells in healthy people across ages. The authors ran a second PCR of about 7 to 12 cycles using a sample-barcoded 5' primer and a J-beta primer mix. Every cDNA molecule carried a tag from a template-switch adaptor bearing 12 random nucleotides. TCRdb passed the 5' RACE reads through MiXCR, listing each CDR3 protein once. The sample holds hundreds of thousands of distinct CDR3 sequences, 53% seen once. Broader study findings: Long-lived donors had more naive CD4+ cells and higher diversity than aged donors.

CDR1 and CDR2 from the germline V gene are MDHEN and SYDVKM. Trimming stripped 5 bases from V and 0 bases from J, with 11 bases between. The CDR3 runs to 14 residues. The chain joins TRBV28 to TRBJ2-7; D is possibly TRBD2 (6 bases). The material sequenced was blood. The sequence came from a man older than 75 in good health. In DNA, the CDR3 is TGTGCCAGCAGTCCCACTAGCATCTCCTACGAGCAGTACTTC. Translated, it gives CASSPTSISYEQYF.